The TCR beta chain described here comes from a study of cytomegalovirus exposure and HLA in healthy donors (TCRdb year 2017). General notes on the study: An earlier analysis of about 560 of the donors reported approximately 300 Gb of sequence data and around 110 million unique TCR beta sequences obtained from around 190 million T cells. Roughly 320 gigabases of sequencing data and roughly 81 million unique TCR sequences made up an early release that covered several hundred HLA-typed donors. Of the approximately 370 genotyped donors, roughly 80% were placed in the genetic ancestry cluster associated with self-reported Caucasian donors. The aim of the study was to test whether cataloging public T cell receptors could identify signatures of past pathogen exposure. The T cell repertoires of several hundred subjects were profiled by immunosequencing and related to cytomegalovirus serostatus. In addition to the first cohort of about 650 subjects, a separate validation cohort of 120 different subjects was used. The study combined high-throughput TCR immunosequencing, statistical association of individual TCRs with disease status, and machine learning to predict cytomegalovirus infection status. In a later analysis, previously published TCR beta repertoires from fewer than 750 donors were re-analyzed and high-resolution HLA genotyping was added so that TCR occurrence patterns could be studied. The later analysis used no new phenotypic data to find candidate immune exposures, relying instead on TCR beta sequences and their occurrence across donors. An earlier analysis of 587 of the donors used high-throughput TCR beta sequencing to judge whether each TCR beta V gene segment behaved as functional or pseudogenic. Donor age, sex, ethnicity and CMV serostatus were collected together with the repertoire data. In a later genetic analysis, genome-wide SNP genotypes for about 65% of the 666 donors were used, and that subset was treated as a discovery cohort. All discovery cohort repertoires had been generated on a single sequencing platform. HLA typing covered class I and class II loci at four-digit resolution. The number of donors typed differed by locus, with about 620-630 for A, B, C, DRB1 and DQB1, around 500 for DQA1, approximately 570 for DPA1, and some 440 for DPB1. Five DR-DQ haplotypes were treated as single units for association and clustering because of strong linkage in the cohort. Among 398 genotyped donors of the cohort, an average of roughly 240,000 unique TCR beta nucleotide sequences were sequenced per donor, around a sixth of them non-productive. Summary of the overall study and its limitations: CMV serostatus was the only immune exposure information available for the cohort. A group of highly shared sequence variants was considered likely to be a technical artifact of the sequencing pipeline. Strong co-occurrence of HLA alleles, especially DR and DQ, made assigning TCR associations to individual alleles difficult. Broadly in line with IMGT annotations, most TCR beta V segments showed up in productive rearrangements about 87% or about 30% of the time in an earlier analysis of about 500 of the donors. Correlated functional status among segregating V segments might reflect linkage disequilibrium, but an unknown experimental factor could not be ruled out. An association between a missense DCLRE1C variant and V-gene and J-gene trimming of TCR beta chains was found in a later genetic analysis and replicated in an independent cohort. While some public TCRs were present in many individuals, most TCR sequences turned up only very rarely across donors. In vitro tests confirmed that a few of the cytomegalovirus-associated TCR beta chains recognize cytomegalovirus antigens. Because HLA typing was missing for some donors at each locus, association tests included only the typed subset. The 87-base-pair reads could not distinguish some IMGT-functional V segments, including TRBV6-2 and TRBV6-3, so those segments were excluded. According to a later analysis, TCR association rates differed among HLA loci, with DRB1 alleles showing the most associated TCRs and HLA-C alleles showing the fewest. The classifier was reported to diagnose cytomegalovirus status with high specificity and sensitivity in both the original and validation cohorts. At a false discovery rate of 0.05, a later analysis linked around 17,000 TCR beta sequences to specific HLA alleles. A later genetic analysis reported fewer N-insertions in productive TCRs among donors in an Asian-associated ancestry cluster than the roughly 690-donor mean. The presence/absence analyses assumed that sequencing depth was roughly uniform across donors, and that assumption may not be true. Only TCR beta chains were sequenced in this cohort, and the absence of alpha or paired-chain data limited detectable features. According to a later analysis, most CMV-associated TCR beta chains appeared to be HLA-restricted, and the HLA associations seemed to be driven largely by CMV exposure. In a later analysis, HLA-associated TCR beta chains showed more clonal expansion and lower generation probabilities than non-associated chains that were equally common. The authors suggested that the approach could potentially be generalized to other disease states and immunological phenotypes. A total of fewer than 200 TCR beta chains were listed by the study as associated with cytomegalovirus. A further reported finding was that TCR beta sequences accurately predicted the HLA-A and HLA-B alleles for most subjects in the first cohort. Because counts were too low, about 18 rarely observed V segments, including chromosome 9 orphons, were excluded from the earlier analysis of around 640 of the donors. According to a later analysis, parvovirus B19, influenza, CMV and Epstein-Barr virus appeared linked to several top co-occurrence clusters.

In total, roughly 670 healthy bone marrow donors made up the cohort. All cohort members were sampled while nominally healthy, although unrecorded immune exposures were likely present. The donor was CMV seronegative and belonged to the group of around 400 seronegative cohort members. A peripheral blood sample was collected from each donor, and TCR beta sequencing was performed on peripheral blood mononuclear cells. The Qiagen DNeasy Blood Extraction Kit was used to extract genomic DNA from the blood cell samples. A word on this clone: This receptor's antigen is unknown. Base qualities are not recorded, but no much larger clone differs from it by a single base.

Library construction relied on the immunoSEQ multiplex PCR assay. For the multiplex PCR, a mixture combining 60 forward primers for TCR Vbeta segments and 13 reverse primers for TCR Jbeta segments was used. A multiplex PCR assay on genomic DNA amplified the CDR3 region of rearranged TCR beta genes. The Illumina HiSeq System was used to sequence the amplified TCR beta libraries as 87-base-pair reads. Per the original workflow: Across the 500 to 700 repertoires, a later analysis counted roughly 77 million unique TCR beta chains, around 10 million of which were shared by at least two donors. Raw reads were error-corrected and collapsed into unique sequences with a nearest-neighbor algorithm that merged closely related sequences to remove PCR and sequencing errors. Alignment of CDR3 sequences to IMGT reference sequences was used to assign V, D and J gene segments. For a sequence to be retained, a match of at least six nucleotides to both a V gene segment and a J gene segment was required. Rearrangements were classified as productive when the CDR3 lacked stop codons and remained in frame with V and J, and all other rearrangements were classified as non-productive. CDR3 was defined according to IMGT convention as the region running from the second conserved V-encoded cysteine to the conserved J-encoded phenylalanine. The earlier analysis of fewer than 750 of the donors excluded sequences that lacked an unambiguous match to a single V gene segment. In an earlier analysis of some 590 of the donors, V segments were called functional above 56.7% productive rearrangements and were called segregating when the between-donor standard deviation exceeded 5%. A statistical classification framework was built to diagnose cytomegalovirus status from the catalog of TCR beta chain sequences. In a later analysis, TCR nucleotide sequences were compared against IMGT/GENE-DB human TR gene sequences so that V and J genes could be assigned. Using the TCRdist pipeline, a later analysis assigned CDR3 sequences along with most-parsimonious VDJ recombination scenarios. A later analysis defined each TCR beta chain by its CDR3 amino acid sequence plus V-gene family, and excluded reads lacking a unique V-gene family. In a later analysis, 550 to 650 highly shared, low-generation-probability nucleotide sequences were removed to address suspected cross-contamination and a sequencing artifact. In a later analysis, a clonal expansion index was calculated for each public chain from normalized within-repertoire ranks of inferred template counts. In a later analysis, generation probabilities were computed using a VDJ recombination model fitted to out-of-frame rearrangements, and the results were checked against IGoR. In a later analysis, TCR-TCR, TCR-HLA and TCR-CMV co-occurrence was scored with hypergeometric tests, and a repertoire-size bias correction was applied to TCR pairs. To estimate false discovery rates, a later analysis permuted the HLA or CMV assignments 20 times. In a later analysis, co-occurring TCRs were grouped with DBSCAN, and TCRdist sequence similarity was added when clustering was performed within HLA-allele-positive subsets. Co-occurrence clustering excluded repertoires with fewer than 30,000 or more than 120,000 public chains, plus five with anomalous nucleotide sharing. TCRdb took this table from immuneACCESS and kept in-frame rearrangements with V and J called. Such tables lack part of the clones; where checked against another copy, unresolved V genes explain under half of the gap, and the rest is unexplained. V and J calls plus clone size are reproduced from that table; the DNA served to infer D and trimming. This sample comprises about 90,000 clones, 70% to 85% of them detected only once. The ten largest clonotypes hold around 2.3% of the sample.

Inclusive of the bounding cysteine and phenylalanine, the CDR3 is 16 residues long. The DNA shown is the 48-base CDR3, in frame from base 1. CDR1 and CDR2 are read off the germline V gene as KGHSH and LQKENI. The germline V end is reduced by 8 bases and the J end by 4 bases; junction bases left unmatched: 11. The source is a man aged 18 to 35 in good health and CMV-seronegative. Sequencing was performed on PBMCs. Recombination connected TRBV18 to TRBJ1-5, and 10 bases in between align with TRBD1. The CDR3 reads as follows: CASTKGTGAINQPQHF. The DNA reads TGTGCCAGCACCAAAGGGACAGGGGCGATAAATCAGCCCCAGCATTTT.